The clone carrying this T cell receptor (beta chain) was counted only a few times. Antigen unknown. The use of a sample-barcoded 5' primer and a J-beta primer mix characterized a second PCR of roughly 7 to 12 cycles. TCRdb re-called the 5' RACE reads with MiXCR, one entry per CDR3 protein. Here the sample spans 700,000 to 1,000,000 distinct CDR3 sequences, roughly 44% being singletons. The data are from a study of blood T cells in healthy people across ages. Findings of the study overall: Naive T cell percentage strongly correlated with TCR beta diversity. Observed TCR beta diversity per million T cells went down as age went up. This fall followed a roughly linear course with age.

V lost 3 bases and J 3 bases, leaving 12 bases between the germline ends. CDR3 length: 13 amino acids. CDR1 and CDR2 (germline): DFQATT, SNEGSKA (reference sequence). Aged about 6 to 95, donors were systemically healthy Caucasians from Russia. The sample consisted of blood. The chain couples TRBV20-1 to TRBJ2-7; D call uncertain. The TCR sequence derives from a man aged 55 to 70 in good health. The CDR3 loop reads CSARVGGNYEQYF. CDR3 bases: TGCAGTGCTAGGGTGGGTGGGAACTACGAGCAGTACTTC.